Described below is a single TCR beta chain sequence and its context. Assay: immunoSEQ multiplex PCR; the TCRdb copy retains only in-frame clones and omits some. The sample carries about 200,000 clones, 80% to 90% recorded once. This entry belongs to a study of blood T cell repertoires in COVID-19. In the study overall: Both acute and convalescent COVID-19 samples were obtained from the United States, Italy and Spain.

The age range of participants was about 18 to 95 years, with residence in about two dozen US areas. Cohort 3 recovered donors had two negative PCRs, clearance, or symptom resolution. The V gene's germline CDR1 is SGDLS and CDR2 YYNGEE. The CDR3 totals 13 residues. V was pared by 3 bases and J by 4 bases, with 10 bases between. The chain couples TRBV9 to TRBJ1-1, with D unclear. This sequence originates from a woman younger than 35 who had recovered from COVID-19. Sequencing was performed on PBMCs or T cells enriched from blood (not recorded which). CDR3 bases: TGTGCCAGCAGCGGAACTCCATTCACTGAAGCTTTCTTT. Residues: CASSGTPFTEAFF.